This T cell receptor (beta chain) was profiled in a study of shared clonotypes between healthy human individuals (dated by TCRdb to 2020 to 2022). Background for the entire study: A couple of women and a few men aged 18 to 49 years were included in the cohort. For each donor, three plates each were used for CD4 naive and CD4 memory, two plates were used for CD8 naive, and one plate was used for CD8 memory. To estimate repertoire size and how much clonotype sharing occurs between individuals, the study deeply sequenced the blood TCR repertoires of five or six healthy adults. To increase sequencing depth and limit assay-specific biases, TCR repertoire library preparation and sequencing were carried out by different laboratories using diverse techniques. Per donor, leukapheresis produced somewhere between about 0.85 and 9.5 billion PBMCs. What the authors observed across the whole study: Estimated clonotype richness was generally larger for naive than for memory subsets. Sampling was limited to blood, and TCR repertoires in tissue likely differ from TCR repertoires in blood. Compared with non-shared clonotypes, the clonotypes found in all four sorted-subset donors had higher generation probabilities. Pairwise subsampling indicated that sequencing depth was expected to affect the degree of clonotype sharing among donors. Roughly 5.2% of naive CD4, 3.5% of naive CD8, 2.3% of memory CD4, and 0.4% of memory CD8 clonotypes were shared across a handful of donors. Incomplete sequencing was indicated by rarefaction of sorted-subset datasets, despite the large sequencing depth. The small number of donors limited the genetic and exposure-history diversity represented.

For the CD8 naive samples, CD45RO-negative cells were positively selected for CCR7, yielding a CD45RA+CCR7+ population from which TemRA cells were excluded. The donors were healthy, HIV-negative adults with no recently reported acute infections or vaccinations. Every donor was a Caucasian adult living in Nashville, Tennessee, USA. After blood collection by leukapheresis, PBMCs were isolated using Ficoll-Histopaque density gradient centrifugation and then cryopreserved in the vapor phase of liquid nitrogen. Analytical flow cytometry was used to check the purity and quantity of every magnetically sorted T cell population. Each sorted fraction had its genomic DNA isolated and then quantified by UV absorbance on a Nanodrop 2000c. Notes on this clone: Its antigen specificity is not known. There are no base qualities to consult, and no much larger clone falls within one base.

The junction shows trimming of 6 bases on V and 1 base on J, and the gene matches do not reach 9 bases of it. Including the terminal cysteine and phenylalanine, the CDR3 comprises 16 residues. The CDR3 DNA has 48 bases and is translated from base 1. CDR1 and CDR2 are read off the germline V gene (reference sequence) as MNHEY and SMNVEV. Using the deep immunoSEQ assay, multiplex PCR amplified TCR CDR3 regions from genomic DNA. For each cell subset, the extracted genomic DNA was distributed evenly across all wells of several immunoSEQ 96-well plates, and each plate served as one replicate. For sorted subsets, approximately 190 ng genomic DNA, equal to 25,000 to 35,000 T cell genomes, was loaded into each replicate PCR. The purified libraries were quantified using a Qubit 3.0 fluorometer, sized with a Bioanalyzer 2100, and then quantified again using the KAPA Library Quantification kit. Every immunoSEQ 96-well plate was sequenced on a separate single-read 150-cycle Illumina NextSeq 550 flow cell. The source study handled its data this way. Because the immunoSEQ output held only junctional sequences and lacked quality scores, the filtering could not match the filtering applied to full-length reads. To assign V/J genes and CDR3, sequences were annotated using PyIR, a Python wrapper for IgBLAST v1.9, with IMGT germline references. Reads with weak V/J assignments (E-value above 1e-6), missing CDR3, stop codons, out-of-frame junctions, or ambiguous translated residues were removed. V3J clonotypes were defined by identical inferred V gene, J gene, and CDR3 amino acid sequence. The percentage overlap between two repertoires was calculated by dividing the number of shared unique clonotypes by the size of the smaller repertoire. Three approaches were used to assess repertoire richness: RTK rarefaction, the Chao1 estimator, and Recon v2.1 estimates of unobserved clonotypes. OLGA was used to compute generation probabilities for all TCRbeta clonotypes that the gDNA method yielded from a handful of donors. What TCRdb holds here is the immuneACCESS table cut down to in-frame rearrangements. Part of the clones is not present; checked against another copy, under half of the missing clones reflect an unresolved V gene, and the others are unexplained. The V and J calls and clone size come from that table; D and trimming were worked out from the DNA. Across this sample there are roughly 890,000 clones, with approximately 92% seen only once. The leading ten clones occupy more than 20% of the sample.

The material sequenced was naive CD8+ T cells sorted from blood. Interpreted using the paper, the cell subset or site label stands for: CD45RA+CCR7+. This sequence uses TRBV27 and TRBJ2-1; 7 bases in between match TRBD1. This TCR was sampled from a man in his thirties or forties in good health. In nucleotide form, the sequence is TGTGCCAGCAGAAGGGGGCAGGGAACTTCCTACAATGAGCAGTTCTTC. Translation gives CASRRGQGTSYNEQFF.